The source of this TCR beta chain is a study of Ad26.COV2.S vaccination and SARS-CoV-2 variants (dated by TCRdb to about 2021). Study-wide context: Vaccine-arm donors were drawn from COV1001, a multicentre, randomized, double-blind, placebo-controlled phase I-IIa trial of Ad26.COV2.S in healthy adults. Ad26.COV2.S was administered intramuscularly at a dose of 5x10^10 or 1x10^11 viral particles, either as one shot or as two shots given 56 days apart. TCRbeta repertoire sequencing was used to assess the specificity and breadth of SARS-CoV-2-reactive T cell receptors after Ad26.COV2.S vaccination. A total of about 30 samples were included in the TCR-sequenced set, comprising around 19 Ad26.COV2.S vaccine recipients, 5 placebo recipients and 8 SARS-CoV-2 convalescent individuals. Trial participants were randomized into five groups of five, in which low-dose or high-dose Ad26.COV2.S was given once or twice, or placebo was given on both occasions. Blinding of investigators to trial group allocation was maintained during experiments and outcome assessment.

What the treatment or condition label conveys for this sample: some 19 received Ad26.COV2.S at low or high dose, single or two shots; 5 received placebo; per-sample allocation not given. For vaccine and placebo recipients, repertoires were sequenced using samples collected on day 63 after the first injection. Between 29 July and 7 August 2020, Cohort 1b enrolled about two dozen adults aged 18-55 years at one site in Boston, USA. Ad26.COV2.S was a replication-incompetent adenovirus type 26 vector expressing a prefusion-stabilized SARS-CoV-2 spike protein from the original Wuhan strain. What the study reported, not specific to this receptor: The study lacked the statistical power to compare responses across vaccine doses or regimens. The authors noted that the TCR breadth and depth analyses may have underestimated total T cell responses. Vaccine and placebo recipients had comparable non-spike TCR breadth, which fits with the vaccine containing only spike. Higher spike-specific TCR breadth was observed in Ad26.COV2.S recipients than in placebo recipients (P = 0.0014). Substantial breadth of spike-specific CD8+ and CD4+ T cell responses was reported after vaccination.

The immunoSEQ Assay was used to sequence TCRbeta CDR3 regions. After extraction, genomic DNA underwent amplification by bias-controlled multiplex PCR, followed by high-throughput sequencing. The original pipeline was this. To quantify the absolute abundance of each unique TCRbeta CDR3 region, sequences were collapsed and filtered. T cell fraction was estimated by normalization of TCRbeta template counts to usable DNA, with usable DNA being measured through amplification of reference genes present in all nucleated cells. Repertoire TCRs were annotated as SARS-CoV-2-specific by exact matching of V gene, CDR3 amino acid sequence and J gene to a known reactive TCR set. MIRA supplied the reference SARS-CoV-2 TCR set, which was filtered for enrichment in COVID-19-positive ImmuneCODE repertoires so that public or cross-reactive TCRs were removed. Based on the MIRA antigens, annotated TCRs were further analysed at the level of specific ORF or position within ORF. Depth was the summed frequency of annotated unique rearrangements, while breadth was defined as annotated unique rearrangements over total unique productive rearrangements. Group comparisons of TCR breadth used two-sided Wilcoxon rank-sum tests. The table comes from immuneACCESS by way of TCRdb, which keeps in-frame sequences with V and J called. Part of the clones is missing from these tables; in studies checked, under half for an unresolved V gene and the rest for unknown reasons. V and J calls and clone size are those listed in that table; D and trimming were worked out from the DNA. The sample has 400,000 to 450,000 clones on record, 75% to 95% of them singletons. The top ten clonotypes cover approximately 12% of the sample.

About this clone itself: Which antigen it targets is not known. Nothing much larger sits one base from this clone, and base qualities are not available.

This specimen consisted of peripheral blood, obtained in a trial of Ad26.COV2.S vaccine versus placebo. This receptor was taken from a person between 18 and 65 years old who received the Ad26.COV2.S COVID-19 vaccine or a placebo.

The DNA reads TGTGCCAGCAGTCAGAGTTTCTACGAGCAGTACTTC. Translated, this is CASSQSFYEQYF. The chain employs TRBV6-2 or TRBV6-3 and TRBJ2-7; no D gene call is confident. V is shortened by 5 bases, J by 3 bases, and the region joining them spans 8 bases. In the germline V gene, CDR1 corresponds to MNHEY and CDR2 to SVGEGT. The CDR3 has 12 amino acids, counting the end cysteine and phenylalanine. Of all the DNA, just the CDR3 is kept, 36 bases in frame from base 1.